This TCR beta chain is from a study of siplizumab effects on memory and regulatory T cells. The repertoire was sequenced with immunoSEQ multiplex PCR; TCRdb's copy has only in-frame clones and lacks some. This sample has tens of thousands of clones, with 80% to 90% found just once. V lost 4 bases and J lost 6, with 16 bases in between. Germline V lookup: CDR1 SQVTM, CDR2 ANQGSEA. The CDR3 is 13 residues long. The sequenced sample was Tregs sorted from blood. The sequence was obtained from a human donor in good health. J is TRBJ2-7 and V is TRBV29-1, with D perhaps TRBD1 (6 bases). CDR3 loop: CSVVSQGFIEQYF. CDR3 sequence (DNA): TGCAGCGTTGTAAGTCAGGGGTTTATCGAGCAGTACTTC.